The next 14 T cell receptor beta chains were all read from a single sample in a study of prognosis after radiotherapy for stage I lung cancer. Genomic DNA was the source, and TCR beta CDR3 was amplified from it by two-round multiplex PCR. Primers specific to each TRBV and TRBJ gene were used in first-round PCR. MiXCR, run by TCRdb on the multiplex PCR reads, gives a single entry per CDR3 protein. The table shows 14,000 or so distinct CDR3 sequences, with 50% occurring only once. Specimen: PBMCs, collected before or after stereotactic body radiation therapy (not recorded which). The receptors come from a donor over 45 with non-small cell lung cancer.

This chain uses TRBV19 with TRBJ2-6, with D perhaps TRBD2 (5 bases). The ends were cut back, 7 bases at V and 8 bases at J, with 15 bases in the middle. The CDR3 contains 14 residues. Germline V CDR1 and CDR2: LNHDA, SQIVND (reference sequence). CDR3 protein: CASNTGSGSNVLTF. Written as DNA, the CDR3 is TGTGCCAGTAATACGGGGTCCGGGTCCAACGTCCTGACTTTC. Supplemented by reference TRBV19 and TRBJ2-6, the full variable domain reads DGGITQSPKYLFRKEGQNVTLSCEQNLNHDAMYWYRQDPGQGLRLIYYSQIVNDFQKGDIAEGYSVSREKKESFPLTVTSAQKNPTAFYLCASNTGSGSNVLTFGAGSRLTVL.

The CDR3 loop reads CASSLALGDTQYF. The CDR3 region has the DNA TGTGCCAGCAGCTTAGCCTTGGGAGATACGCAGTATTTT. J is TRBJ2-3 and V is TRBV11-3, with D unclear. This CDR3 has 13 residues. Trimming removed 1 base at V and 5 bases at J, with 7 bases between. From germline, CDR1 is SGHNT and CDR2 YENEEA.

About this clonotype: The junction and the germline gene differ at one end; a read error may be behind it. The V and J genes are TRBV20-1 and TRBJ2-3; perhaps TRBD2 as D (6 bases). Germline CDR1 reads DFQATT; CDR2 reads SNEGSKA (reference sequence). The CDR3 is 15 amino acids. CDR3 amino acids: CSTSRTIGRSDTQYF. CDR3 bases: TGCAGTACTAGCCGGACTATCGGGAGATCAGATACGCAGTATTTT.

This clonotype was seen ten or more times. This chain joins TRBV11-1 and TRBJ2-7; D not certain. The CDR3 extends over 14 amino acids. Trimming took 3 bases from V and 0 from J, leaving 9 bases between them. Germline V gives CDR1 SGHAT, CDR2 FQDESV (reference sequence). The CDR3 here is CASSFGGTSYEQYF. CDR3 nucleotides: TGTGCCAGCAGCTTCGGCGGAACCTCCTACGAGCAGTACTTC.

The chain links TRBV15 to TRBJ1-2; possibly TRBD1 for D (5 bases). V was clipped by 3 bases and J by 4 bases, with 9 bases between them. CDR3 length: 13 residues. Germline CDR1 is LNHNV and CDR2 is YYDKDF (reference sequence). The CDR3 coding sequence is TGTGCCACCAGCAGTTCTGGGACCTATGGCTACACCTTC. It encodes CATSSSGTYGYTF. The full variable domain, rest sourced from reference TRBV15 and TRBJ1-2, is DAMVIQNPRYQVTQFGKPVTLSCSQTLNHNVMYWYQQKSSQAPKLLFHYYDKDFNNEADTPDNFQSRRPNTSFCFLDIRSPGLGDTAMYLCATSSSGTYGYTFGSGTRLTVV.

This clonotype was observed many times. This sequence joins TRBV7-3 and TRBJ2-3; possible D gene TRBD1, 6 bases. The CDR3 runs 15 residues. Germline V CDR1 and CDR2: SGHTA, FQGTGA. The V and J ends lost 5 bases and 0 bases respectively, with 12 bases between them. The DNA for the CDR3 is TGTGCCAGCAGCCCACTAGGACAGAGCACAGATACGCAGTATTTT. It encodes CASSPLGQSTDTQYF.

This clonotype was seen at least ten times. This chain connects TRBV20-1 to TRBJ2-3; 9 nucleotides match TRBD2. CDR1 is DFQATT and CDR2 is SNEGSKA in the germline V gene (reference sequence). Trimming cost V 6 bases and J 0 bases; bases outside gene matches: 4. CDR3 length: 14 residues. CDR3 loop: CSAETSGSTDTQYF. CDR3 bases: TGCAGTGCGGAGACTAGCGGTAGCACAGATACGCAGTATTTT.

On this clonotype: A far larger clone is only one base removed, so a read error is likely. The rearrangement joins TRBV24-1 to TRBJ1-1; no reliable D call. V shed 11 bases and J shed 4 bases, with 13 bases lying between them. In germline, CDR1 is KGHDR, CDR2 SFDVKD. This CDR3 spans 12 amino acids. In DNA, the CDR3 is TGTGCCAGCAGCAAGCTAGTCACTGAAGCTTTCTTT. Protein: CASSKLVTEAFF.

On this clonotype: A far larger clone is off by one base, so a read error is likely. This chain uses TRBV6-1 with TRBJ2-3, with D perhaps TRBD1 (5 bases). Germline loops: CDR1 MNHNS, CDR2 SASEGT. V was cut by 6 bases and J by 1 base, with 20 bases left in between. The CDR3 runs to 17 residues. For the CDR3, the DNA is TGTGCCAGCAGCCAGCTTGTGGCGGTAGGGGGCACAGATACGCAGTATTTT. Its translation: CASSQLVAVGGTDTQYF.

V is TRBV12-5 and J is TRBJ2-3; D is possibly TRBD1 (6 bases). CDR3 size: 12 residues. V was trimmed by 6 bases and J by 4 bases, leaving 8 bases between them. Germline values: CDR1 LGHNT, CDR2 FRNRAP. The DNA of the CDR3 is TGTGCTAGTGGCCAGGGGCCAGATACGCAGTATTTT. It codes for CASGQGPDTQYF.

This clonotype was seen at least ten times. The CDR3 here is CASSAGQGGADTQYF. For the CDR3, the DNA is TGCGCCAGCAGCGCCGGACAGGGGGGCGCAGATACGCAGTATTTT. This chain uses TRBV5-1 with TRBJ2-3, with 10 bases lining up with TRBD1. The CDR3 is 15 residues long. The junction had 6 bases not matched to a gene; V was cut back by 4 bases and J by 4 bases. Per germline, CDR1 SGHRS and CDR2 YFSETQ.

This sequence joins TRBV6-1 and TRBJ2-1; no clear D. The CDR3 runs 14 residues. The germline gives CDR1 MNHNS, CDR2 SASEGT. Trimming removed 7 bases at V and 0 bases at J, with 10 bases between. The CDR3 reads CASKVARSYNEQFF. CDR3 coding DNA: TGTGCCAGCAAAGTGGCTCGCTCCTACAATGAGCAGTTCTTC.

In its sample, this clonotype was seen once. The chain uses TRBV4-1 and TRBJ1-2; D unresolved. Germline V gene data show CDR1 as MGHRA and CDR2 as YSYEKL. Trimming cost V 1 base and J 0 bases, with 9 bases left between them. The CDR3 is 15 amino acids. CDR3 amino acids: CASSQVLGANYGYTF. Written as DNA, the CDR3 is TGCGCCAGCAGCCAAGTACTCGGGGCTAACTATGGCTACACCTTC.

Within the sample, this clonotype is medium-sized. This chain joins TRBV28 and TRBJ2-7; perhaps TRBD1 as D (5 bases). The CDR3 length is 14 residues. Trimming stripped 11 bases from V and 0 bases from J, with 17 bases between. The germline V gene has CDR1 MDHEN and CDR2 SYDVKM. The DNA for the CDR3 is TGTGCCCATAAAAGGGGTTTGAGCTCCTACGAGCAGTACTTC. Translating it yields CAHKRGLSSYEQYF.